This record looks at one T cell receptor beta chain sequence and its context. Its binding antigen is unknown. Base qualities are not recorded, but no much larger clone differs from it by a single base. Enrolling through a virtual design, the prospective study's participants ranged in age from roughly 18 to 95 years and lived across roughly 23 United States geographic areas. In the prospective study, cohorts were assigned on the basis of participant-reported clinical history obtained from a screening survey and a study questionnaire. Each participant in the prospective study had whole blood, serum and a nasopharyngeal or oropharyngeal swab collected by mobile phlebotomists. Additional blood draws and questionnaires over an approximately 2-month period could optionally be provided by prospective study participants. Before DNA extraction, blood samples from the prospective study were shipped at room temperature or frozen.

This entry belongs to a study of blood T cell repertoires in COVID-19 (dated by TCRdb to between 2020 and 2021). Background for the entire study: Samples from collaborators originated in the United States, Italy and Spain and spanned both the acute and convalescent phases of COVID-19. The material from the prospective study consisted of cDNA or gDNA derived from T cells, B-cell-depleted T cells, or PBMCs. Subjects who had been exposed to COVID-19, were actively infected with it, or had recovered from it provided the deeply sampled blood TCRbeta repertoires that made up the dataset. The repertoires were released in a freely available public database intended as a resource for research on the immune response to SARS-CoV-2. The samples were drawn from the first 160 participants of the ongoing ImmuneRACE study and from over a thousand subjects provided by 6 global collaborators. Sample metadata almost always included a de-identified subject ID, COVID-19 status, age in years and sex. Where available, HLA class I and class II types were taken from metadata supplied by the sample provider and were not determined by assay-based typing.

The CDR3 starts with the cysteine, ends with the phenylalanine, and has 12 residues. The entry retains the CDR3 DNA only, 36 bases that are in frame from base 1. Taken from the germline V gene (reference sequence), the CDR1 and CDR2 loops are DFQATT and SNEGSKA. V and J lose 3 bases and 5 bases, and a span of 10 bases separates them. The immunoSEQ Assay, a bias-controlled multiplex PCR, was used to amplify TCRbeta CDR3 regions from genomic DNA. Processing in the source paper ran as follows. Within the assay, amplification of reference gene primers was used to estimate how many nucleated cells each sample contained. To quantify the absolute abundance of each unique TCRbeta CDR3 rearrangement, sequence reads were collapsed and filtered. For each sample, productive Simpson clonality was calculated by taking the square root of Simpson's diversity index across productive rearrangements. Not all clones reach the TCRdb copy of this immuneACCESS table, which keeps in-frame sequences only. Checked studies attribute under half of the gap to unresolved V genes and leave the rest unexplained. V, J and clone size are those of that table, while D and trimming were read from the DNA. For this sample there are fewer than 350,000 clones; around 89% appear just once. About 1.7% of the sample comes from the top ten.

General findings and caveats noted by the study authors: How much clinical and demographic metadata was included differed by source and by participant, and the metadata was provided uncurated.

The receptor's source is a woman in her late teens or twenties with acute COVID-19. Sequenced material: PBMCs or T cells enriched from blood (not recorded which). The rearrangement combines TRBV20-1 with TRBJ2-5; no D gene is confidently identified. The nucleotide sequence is TGCAGTGCTAGTGGTGGCAGTGAGACCCAGTACTTC. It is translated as CSASGGSETQYF.